One and the same sample provided the 8 T cell receptor beta chains below, sequenced in a study of Ad26.COV2.S vaccination and SARS-CoV-2 variants. Clones were sequenced by immunoSEQ multiplex PCR, and TCRdb holds only the in-frame ones, with some missing. Seen here are roughly 330,000 clones, 90% observed once, and the top ten hold around 5.5%. The treatment denotes: roughly 20 received Ad26.COV2.S at low or high dose, single or two shots; several received placebo; per-sample allocation not given. At day 63 after the first vaccine or placebo injection, samples were drawn. Sequenced material: peripheral blood, taken in a trial of Ad26.COV2.S vaccine versus placebo. The receptors come from a person between 18 and 65 years old who received the Ad26.COV2.S COVID-19 vaccine or a placebo.

The rearrangement uses TRBV6-5 and TRBJ1-1; TRBD1 might be the D (5 bases). The CDR3 is made up of 12 amino acids. Germline-derived CDR1 and CDR2 are MNHEY and SVGAGI. The V end lost 9 bases, the J end lost 5 bases, and 13 bases lay between the germline ends. DNA for the CDR3: TGTGCCAGTTCCCAGGGTTGGACTGAAGCTTTCTTT. It specifies CASSQGWTEAFF.

The chain combines TRBV7-8 with TRBJ1-5; D gene uncertain. Germline loops: CDR1 SGHVS, CDR2 FQNEAQ. V shed 5 bases and J shed 0 bases, with 8 bases lying between them. CDR3 size: 14 residues. The CDR3 protein is CASSIDDSNQPQHF. The DNA of the CDR3 is TGTGCCAGCAGCATTGATGATAGCAATCAGCCCCAGCATTTT.

The chain uses TRBV4-1 and TRBJ1-3; 7 positions match TRBD1. Trimming at V came to 4 bases and at J to 2 bases, leaving 5 bases not matched to a gene. CDR1 and CDR2 from the germline V gene are MGHRA and YSYEKL. This CDR3 spans 15 amino acids. The CDR3 sequence: CASSRLTGPGNTIYF. The CDR3 DNA reads as TGCGCCAGCAGCCGCCTGACAGGGCCTGGAAACACCATATATTTT.

This clone was observed a single time. The V and J genes are TRBV11-3 and TRBJ2-7; TRBD1 might be the D (6 bases). The germline gives CDR1 SGHNT, CDR2 YENEEA. The CDR3 covers 15 residues. Between the trimmed V and J ends, which lost 3 bases and 3 bases, there was a span of 15 bases. The CDR3 spells CASSFSQVQGYEQYF. Here the CDR3 DNA reads TGTGCCAGCAGCTTCTCCCAAGTACAGGGCTACGAGCAGTACTTC.

V usage is TRBV24-1 and J usage is TRBJ2-1, with 12 bases fitting TRBD2. The trim removed 4 bases at V and 6 bases at J, leaving 3 bases unmatched. Germline loops: CDR1 KGHDR, CDR2 SFDVKD. CDR3 size: 15 residues. DNA for the CDR3: TGTGCCACCAGTGAGGCGGGACTAGCGGGCAATGAGCAGTTCTTC. It codes for CATSEAGLAGNEQFF.

The rearrangement links TRBV5-4 to TRBJ2-5, with 7 nucleotides matching TRBD1. The ends lost 4 bases at V and 2 bases at J; junction bases unmatched: 8. CDR3 length equals 15 residues. The germline V gene encodes CDR1 SGHNT and CDR2 YYREEE (reference sequence). DNA of the CDR3: TGTGCCAGCAGCACCCGACAGGGCCTACAAGAGACCCAGTACTTC. Residues: CASSTRQGLQETQYF.

The chain uses TRBV7-2 and TRBJ2-3; 7 bases fit TRBD2. The V and J ends lost 11 bases and 5 bases, in that order; junction bases with no gene match: 19. In germline, CDR1 is SGHTA, CDR2 FQGNSA. The CDR3 runs to 16 residues. CDR3 coding DNA: TGTGCCCTATCTGCCGTAAGGCGGGGGAAGGAAGATACGCAGTATTTT. Its protein product is CALSAVRRGKEDTQYF.

This chain uses TRBV28 with TRBJ2-2, with 7 bases aligning to TRBD1. The CDR3 length is 15 residues. Germline CDR1 reads MDHEN; CDR2 reads SYDVKM. Trimming at V came to 4 bases and at J to 6 bases, leaving 8 bases not matched to a gene. Here the CDR3 reads CASSSAGGWSGELFF. In nucleotides, the CDR3 is TGTGCCAGCAGTTCCGCAGGGGGTTGGTCCGGGGAGCTGTTTTTT.